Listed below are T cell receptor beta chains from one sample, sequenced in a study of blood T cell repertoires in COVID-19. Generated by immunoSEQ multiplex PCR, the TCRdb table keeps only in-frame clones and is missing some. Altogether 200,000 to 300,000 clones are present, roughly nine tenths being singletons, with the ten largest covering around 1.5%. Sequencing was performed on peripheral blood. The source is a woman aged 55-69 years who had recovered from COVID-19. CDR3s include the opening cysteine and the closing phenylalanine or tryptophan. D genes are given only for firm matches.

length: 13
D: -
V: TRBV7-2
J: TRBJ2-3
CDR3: CASSSMGPDTQYF

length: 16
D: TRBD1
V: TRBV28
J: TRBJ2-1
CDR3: CASSLSGTGGHNEQFF

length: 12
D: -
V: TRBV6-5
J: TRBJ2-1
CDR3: CASSQQGYEQFF

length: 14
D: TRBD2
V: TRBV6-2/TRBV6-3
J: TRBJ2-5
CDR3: CASSSLAGGETQYF

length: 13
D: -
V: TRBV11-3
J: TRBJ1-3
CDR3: CASSLLPGNTIYF

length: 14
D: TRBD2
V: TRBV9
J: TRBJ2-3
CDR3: CASSVGAGWDTQYF

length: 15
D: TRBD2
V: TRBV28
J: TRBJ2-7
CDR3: CASFPSGGPYHEQYF

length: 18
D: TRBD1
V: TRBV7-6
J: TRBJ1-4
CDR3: CASSQYWDRGNTNEKLFF

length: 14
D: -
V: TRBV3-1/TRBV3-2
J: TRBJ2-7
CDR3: CASSQDSVGREQYF

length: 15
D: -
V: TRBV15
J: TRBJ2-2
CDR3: CATSSGAGFTGELFF

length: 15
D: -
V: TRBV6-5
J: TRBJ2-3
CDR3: CASSYLASGTDTQYF

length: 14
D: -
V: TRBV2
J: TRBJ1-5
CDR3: CASSESGGNQPQHF

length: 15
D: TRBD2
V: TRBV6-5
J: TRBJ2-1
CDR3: CASTLLAGGPGEQFF

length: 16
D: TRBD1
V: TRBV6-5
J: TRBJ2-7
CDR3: CASSYSMGQGSHEQYF

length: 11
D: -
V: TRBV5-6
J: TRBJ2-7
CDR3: CASSLYYEQYF

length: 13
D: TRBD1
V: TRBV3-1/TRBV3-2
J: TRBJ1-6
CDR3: CASSGTGDSPLHF

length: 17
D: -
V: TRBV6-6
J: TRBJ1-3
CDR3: CASSRMIVGGSGNTIYF

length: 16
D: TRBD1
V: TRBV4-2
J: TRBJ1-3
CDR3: CASSLFGTVSGNTIYF

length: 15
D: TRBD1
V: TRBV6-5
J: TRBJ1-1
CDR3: CASRTGSAVNTEAFF

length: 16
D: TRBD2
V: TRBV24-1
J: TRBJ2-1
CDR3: CATSDLSGGSYNEQFF

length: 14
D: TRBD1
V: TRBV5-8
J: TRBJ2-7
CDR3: CASRDRGLHYEQYF

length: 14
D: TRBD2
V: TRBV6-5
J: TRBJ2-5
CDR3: CASSRLAGGETQYF

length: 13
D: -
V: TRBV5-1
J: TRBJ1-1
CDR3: CASSVGQNTEAFF

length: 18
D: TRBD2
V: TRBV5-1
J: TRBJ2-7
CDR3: CASSLARTSGAENYEQYF

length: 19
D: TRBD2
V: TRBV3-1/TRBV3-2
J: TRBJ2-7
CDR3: CASSPQERTSGGAAYEQYF

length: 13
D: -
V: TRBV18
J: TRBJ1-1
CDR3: CASSPYRDTEAFF

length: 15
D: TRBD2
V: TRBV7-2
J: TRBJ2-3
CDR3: CASSLAGGRTDTQYF

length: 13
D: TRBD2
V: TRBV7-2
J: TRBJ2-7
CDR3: CASSFASGYEQYF

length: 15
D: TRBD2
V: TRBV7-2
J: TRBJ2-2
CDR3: CASSVILAGGGELFF

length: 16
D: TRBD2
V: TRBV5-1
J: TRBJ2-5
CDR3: CASSSGLAGVGETQYF

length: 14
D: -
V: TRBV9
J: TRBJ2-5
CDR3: CASSVGGGLETQYF

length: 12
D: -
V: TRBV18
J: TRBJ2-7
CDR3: CASSTDRGEQYF

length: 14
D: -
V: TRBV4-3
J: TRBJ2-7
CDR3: CASSQRHRVYEQYF

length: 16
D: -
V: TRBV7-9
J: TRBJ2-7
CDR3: CASSLVSGQGPYEQYF

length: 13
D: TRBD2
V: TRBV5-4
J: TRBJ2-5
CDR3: CASGVGGEGTQYF

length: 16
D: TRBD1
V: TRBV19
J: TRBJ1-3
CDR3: CASSPDRDHSGNTIYF

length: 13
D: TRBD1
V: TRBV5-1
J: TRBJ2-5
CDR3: CASSFTGEETQYF

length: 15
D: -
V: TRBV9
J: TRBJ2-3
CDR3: CASSVVGGSTDTQYF

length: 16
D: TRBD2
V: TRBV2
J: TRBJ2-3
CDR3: CASSAGGSWGTDTQYF

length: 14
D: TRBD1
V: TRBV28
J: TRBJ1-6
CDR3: CASSLGQGGSPLHF

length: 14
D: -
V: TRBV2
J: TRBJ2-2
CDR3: CASTQATGTGELFF

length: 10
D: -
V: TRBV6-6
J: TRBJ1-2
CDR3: CASQGSGYTF

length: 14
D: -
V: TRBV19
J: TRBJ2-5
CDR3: CASSPTPQALGLYF

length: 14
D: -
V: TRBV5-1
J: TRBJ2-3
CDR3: CASSYRARTDTQYF

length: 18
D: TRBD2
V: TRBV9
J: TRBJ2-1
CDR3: CASSVAPRASGRGNEQFF

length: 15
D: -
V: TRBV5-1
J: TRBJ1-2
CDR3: CASSTAGTVNYGYTF

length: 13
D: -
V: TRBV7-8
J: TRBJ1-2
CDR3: CASSPTVGSGYTF

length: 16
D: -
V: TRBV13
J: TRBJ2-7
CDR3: CASSFGRGPRLSEQYF

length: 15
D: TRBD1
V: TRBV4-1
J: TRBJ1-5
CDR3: CASSQQGAGNQPQHF